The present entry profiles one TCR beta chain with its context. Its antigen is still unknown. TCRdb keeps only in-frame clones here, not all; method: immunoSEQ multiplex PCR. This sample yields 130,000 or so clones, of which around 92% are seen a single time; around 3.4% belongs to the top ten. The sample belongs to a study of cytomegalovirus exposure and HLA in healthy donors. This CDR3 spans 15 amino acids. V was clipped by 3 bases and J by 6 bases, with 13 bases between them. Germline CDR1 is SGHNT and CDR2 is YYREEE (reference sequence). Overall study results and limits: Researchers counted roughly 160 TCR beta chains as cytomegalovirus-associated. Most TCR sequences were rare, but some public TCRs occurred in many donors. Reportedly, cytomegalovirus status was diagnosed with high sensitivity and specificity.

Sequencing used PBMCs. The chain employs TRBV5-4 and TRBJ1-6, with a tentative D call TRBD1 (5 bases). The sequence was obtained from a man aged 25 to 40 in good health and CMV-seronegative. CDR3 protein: CASSWGGRVNSPLHF. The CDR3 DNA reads TGTGCCAGCAGCTGGGGGGGACGGGTTAATTCACCCCTCCACTTT.